Detailed here is one TCR beta chain. Assay used: immunoSEQ multiplex PCR; TCRdb lists only in-frame clones, some missing. The data hold approximately 290,000 clones, with roughly 90% observed a single time. The data were taken from a study of blood T cell repertoires in COVID-19. V lost 3 bases and J lost 5, with 13 bases in between. CDR3 length equals 14 residues. Looked up from germline, CDR1 is KGHSH and CDR2 is LQKENI. Sample: peripheral blood. This rearrangement joins TRBV18 to TRBJ2-5, with D possibly matching TRBD2 (5 bases). This TCR was recovered from a woman younger than 45 with COVID-19, enrolled during active disease. The DNA for the CDR3 is TGTGCCAGCTCACCCTTCTCGGGCGGGGAGACCCAGTACTTC. Its translation: CASSPFSGGETQYF.